A selection of T cell receptor beta chains follows, all from one sample in a study of T cells in Graves' hyperthyroidism and ophthalmopathy. TCRdb fed the multiplex PCR reads into MiXCR, producing one record per CDR3 protein. The sample lists fewer than 350,000 distinct CDR3 sequences, roughly 13% occurring once. Sequencing used blood. All receptors derive from a woman in her 40s with Graves' hyperthyroidism. Both conserved end residues are part of each CDR3. Each record gives: J gene, V gene, clone size, CDR3 protein. The size entry is marked missing in some rows and otherwise reads once, few, many or a size class.

>TRBJ1-5|TRBV7-8|-
CASSPRPIGRGNQPQHF
>TRBJ2-1|TRBV19|-
CASTPGDEQFF
>TRBJ2-2|TRBV13|-
CASSLEGRGTGELFF
>TRBJ2-7|TRBV7-9|-
CASSTNSIQGADYEQYF
>TRBJ1-2|TRBV7-9|many
CASSLSLQGGYGYTF
>TRBJ2-3|TRBV5-6|-
CASSLAQAPDTQYF
>TRBJ2-5|TRBV27|many
CASMLGTGTQETQYF
>TRBJ2-7|TRBV6-4|-
CASSFTLGQGGSYEQYF
>TRBJ2-5|TRBV7-9|few
CASSLGLAGNQETQYF
>TRBJ2-1|TRBV7-9|many
CASAMLAGAAGEQFF
>TRBJ1-1|TRBV28|many
CASSPLGGGGTEAFF
>TRBJ1-4|TRBV10-3|many
CAISGGGHEKLFF
>TRBJ1-2|TRBV28|many
CASSFQVDGYTF
>TRBJ1-1|TRBV11-2|many
CASSQPQGVAEAFF
>TRBJ1-1|TRBV6-5|many
CASSYSPGQGARGAFF
>TRBJ2-3|TRBV12-3/TRBV12-4|many
CASRPTSGGGVNTQYF
>TRBJ2-3|TRBV25-1|-
CASSAQGAVAWGTDTQYF
>TRBJ2-3|TRBV12-3/TRBV12-4|many
CASSFSSDTDTQYF
>TRBJ2-5|TRBV7-8|-
CASSIGQGLQETQYF
>TRBJ1-3|TRBV7-6|-
CASSGEASGNTIYF
>TRBJ1-1|TRBV12-3/TRBV12-4|many
CASSLEVLTEAFF
>TRBJ1-5|TRBV19|many
CASSVGGNQPQHF
>TRBJ2-1|TRBV3-1|many
CASSQDRGGHYNEQFF
>TRBJ2-5|TRBV7-8|many
CASSPETGLTIQYF
>TRBJ2-1|TRBV5-5|few
CASSLPDRRGVFF
>TRBJ1-5|TRBV20-1|many
CSASGLQPQHF
>TRBJ2-1|TRBV5-1|many
CASRGSDGTDEQFF
>TRBJ1-4|TRBV7-3|many
CASSFAPNEKLFF
>TRBJ1-2|TRBV19|-
CASHQIDRDGYTF
>TRBJ2-2|TRBV5-5|-
CASSPRGYANTGELFF
>TRBJ2-2|TRBV12-3/TRBV12-4|-
CASRGTGYTGELFF
>TRBJ1-5|TRBV12-3/TRBV12-4|many
CASSPGQGPQPQHF
>TRBJ2-2|TRBV3-1|few
CASSPSTNTGELFF